These 14 T cell receptor beta chains were sequenced from one sample in a study of T cells after yellow fever vaccination. TCRdb recomputed calls from the 5' RACE reads with MiXCR, one row per CDR3 protein. The sample yields a few hundred thousand distinct CDR3 sequences, about 6.6% seen once. The input for sequencing was PBMCs, taken about 41 days after the first yellow fever vaccination. All receptors derive from a man between 18 and 29 years old who received the YFV17D yellow fever vaccine.

J is TRBJ2-1 and V is TRBV12-2. TRBV12-2 constitutes a pseudogene. The CDR3 totals 14 residues. The CDR3 DNA sequence: TGTGCAAGTCGGGTAGCGGGGAAATACAATGAGCAGTTCTTC. It specifies CASRVAGKYNEQFF.

This clonotype was seen ten or more times. V and J are TRBV20-1 and TRBJ1-1, with TRBD1 matching 7 bases. Germline assignment: CDR1 DFQATT and CDR2 SNEGSKA (reference sequence). The CDR3 extends over 13 amino acids. With 2 bases clipped from V and 1 base from J, the junction kept 1 base outside the gene matches. The CDR3 is CSARRTGNTEAFF. The DNA for the CDR3 is TGCAGTGCTAGACGGACAGGGAACACTGAAGCTTTCTTT.

This clonotype was counted ten times or more. V gene TRBV12-3 or TRBV12-4 combines with J gene TRBJ1-1; 7 bases agree with TRBD1. CDR3 length equals 13 residues. The V segment lost 6 bases and the J segment 7 bases; nucleotides outside the gene matches: 8. The CDR3 nucleotides read TGTGCCAGCAGAACGGGACAGCCATTTGAAGCTTTCTTT. Protein sequence: CASRTGQPFEAFF.

This clonotype showed up many times. This chain joins TRBV7-8 and TRBJ2-1; 11 bases are a match to TRBD2. This CDR3 region has 20 residues. The J segment lost 0 bases and the V segment lost 4 bases, leaving 14 bases of the junction unmatched. Germline CDR1 reads SGHVS; CDR2 reads FQNEAQ. The CDR3 region is CASSYPATSGASSSYNEQFF. The CDR3 coding sequence is TGTGCCAGCAGCTACCCCGCGACTAGCGGGGCCTCGAGCTCCTACAATGAGCAGTTCTTC. The full variable domain, rest sourced from reference TRBV7-8 and TRBJ2-1, is GAGVSQSPRYKVAKRGQDVALRCDPISGHVSLFWYQQALGQGPEFLTYFQNEAQLDKSGLPSDRFFAERPEGSVSTLKIQRTQQEDSAVYLCASSYPATSGASSSYNEQFFGPGTRLTVL.

This clonotype has just a few counts. V and J are TRBV5-1 and TRBJ1-6; the D is unclear. V dropped 0 bases and J dropped 9 bases, with 16 bases sitting between them. The CDR3 consists of 16 residues. CDR1 and CDR2 from the germline V gene are SGHRS and YFSETQ. The CDR3 region is CASSLVPDSPRSPLHF. As DNA, the CDR3 is TGCGCCAGCAGCTTGGTCCCCGATTCCCCGCGTTCACCCCTCCACTTT.

This clonotype was detected many times. The chain uses TRBV25-1 and TRBJ1-1, with D unresolved. The V gene lost 4 bases and the J gene lost 3 bases, with 3 bases spanning the gap. The CDR3 has 11 residues. The germline CDR1 and CDR2 sequences are MGHDK and SYGVNS. CDR3 coding DNA: TGTGCCAGCAGTGGGTACACTGAAGCTTTCTTT. Its translation is CASSGYTEAFF.

V and J are TRBV21-1 and TRBJ1-6; the table gives TRBD1 as D, unverified against the DNA. TRBV21-1 is shown as a pseudogene. This CDR3 spans 18 amino acids. The CDR3 protein is CASSKNHRGSSYNSPLHF. DNA for the CDR3: TGTGCCAGCAGCAAAAACCACAGGGGTAGCTCCTATAATTCACCCCTCCACTTT.

The gene calls are TRBV19 and TRBJ1-4, with 9 bases matching TRBD1. Germline CDR1 and CDR2: LNHDA and SQIVND (reference sequence). This CDR3 is 15 amino acids long. J lost 2 bases, V lost 4 bases, and 2 bases had no gene match. The DNA for the CDR3 is TGTGCCAGTAGTAAGGACAGGGGTACTAATGAAAAACTGTTTTTT. Its protein product is CASSKDRGTNEKLFF.

This clonotype occurred a few times. The chain employs TRBV19 and TRBJ2-2; possibly TRBD1 or TRBD2 for D (5 bases each). Trimming pared 4 bases from V and 1 base from J, leaving 10 bases between. CDR1 and CDR2 (germline): LNHDA, SQIVND (reference sequence). The CDR3 extends over 15 amino acids. The CDR3 DNA sequence: TGTGCCAGTAGTAGGGGGACGGTGAACACCGGGGAGCTGTTTTTT. Its translation: CASSRGTVNTGELFF.

This clonotype has at least ten counts. The chain recombines TRBV2 with TRBJ1-1; 10 nucleotides agree with TRBD1. J was trimmed by 2 bases and V by 6 bases; bases with no gene match: 3. The CDR3 extends over 14 amino acids. Germline CDR1 SNHLY, CDR2 FYNNEI. The CDR3 spells CASRRDRGNTEAFF. The CDR3 coding sequence is TGTGCCAGCAGGCGGGACAGGGGAAACACTGAAGCTTTCTTT.

This clonotype was recorded a few times. The genes are TRBV12-3 or TRBV12-4 and TRBJ1-1, with 7 nucleotides matching TRBD1. V dropped 3 bases and J dropped 9; count of bases not matched to a gene: 7. This CDR3 contains 13 residues. CDR3 sequence reads: CASSLRQGLKAFF. CDR3 DNA: TGTGCCAGCAGTTTGAGACAGGGACTCAAAGCTTTCTTT.

This clonotype was counted between two and nine times. The chain is built from TRBV7-9 and TRBJ2-7; D unresolved. Germline loops: CDR1 SEHNR, CDR2 FQNEAQ (reference sequence). The V end lost 4 bases, the J end lost 1 base, and 8 bases lay between the germline ends. This CDR3 is built from 13 residues. The DNA for the CDR3 is TGTGCCAGCAGCTCCGACACATCCTACGAGCAGTACTTC. It codes for CASSSDTSYEQYF.

The chain links TRBV5-1 to TRBJ2-3; a possible D gene is TRBD2 (5 bases). The CDR3 is 15 residues long. Per the germline V gene, CDR1 is SGHRS and CDR2 is YFSETQ. Trimming left V 0 bases short and J 6 bases short, with 14 bases between. CDR3 nucleotide sequence: TGCGCCAGCAGCTTGGGGCCGGGATCCCCGGATACGCAGTATTTT. It yields the protein CASSLGPGSPDTQYF.

The chain is built from TRBV12-3 or TRBV12-4 and TRBJ2-5, with 12 bases fitting TRBD2. V was pared by 2 bases and J by 6 bases, with 10 bases of the junction left unmatched. The CDR3 has 17 residues. The CDR3, as DNA: TGTGCCAGCAGTTTACATCTAGCGGGGGGGGCCCCACAGACCCAGTACTTC. This translates into CASSLHLAGGAPQTQYF.